The clone carrying this TCR beta chain ranks as medium-sized. Its antigen is still unknown. This beta chain lies outside the target of a library built for alpha chains; its clone size means little. The sample belongs to a study of spatial heterogeneity in lung cancer. Study summary: Beta-chain sequences were consistently detected more often than alpha-chain sequences. Study conclusions and caveats: The authors estimated that approximately 7% of tumor T cells were covered for alpha chains and 13% to 15% for beta chains. Counts of ubiquitous and regional expanded TCRs tracked ubiquitous and regional nonsynonymous mutations, respectively. One measure, the expanded intratumoral alpha and beta TCR count, tracked tumor mutation counts.

TCRdb re-called the 5' RACE reads through MiXCR, storing one row per CDR3 protein. The sample contains roughly 3,500 distinct CDR3 sequences, 6.9% of which appear only once. Time point reported: sample taken at primary tumor resection. The starting material was lung tumor tissue, obtained at surgery. The origin of this receptor is a male donor with early-stage non-small cell lung cancer.

The CDR3: CSVIPAGDYEQYF. The DNA for the CDR3 is TGCAGCGTTATACCAGCGGGGGACTACGAGCAGTACTTC. This sequence joins TRBV29-1 and TRBJ2-7, with 8 bases identical to TRBD2. CDR3 size: 13 residues. J lost 3 bases, V lost 5 bases, and 6 bases had no gene match. From germline, CDR1 is SQVTM and CDR2 ANQGSEA.